A selection of T cell receptor beta chains follows, all from one sample in a study of blood T cell repertoires in COVID-19. Clones were read by immunoSEQ multiplex PCR, and TCRdb kept only the in-frame ones, dropping some. This table holds approximately 97,000 clones, 81% found once. The sequenced sample was peripheral blood. The origin of the receptors is a man in his 60s with acute or convalescent COVID-19. CDR3s include the opening cysteine and the closing phenylalanine or tryptophan. D genes are given only for firm matches. Clone size is stated in some rows and not others, as once, few, many or a class when expanded.

j_call clone_size v_call d_call cdr3_aa cdr3_nt
TRBJ2-7 - TRBV11-2 TRBD2 CASSLQGSGYEQYF TGTGCCAGCAGTCTCCAGGGTAGCGGGTACGAGCAGTACTTC
TRBJ2-5 - TRBV15 TRBD2 CATSTGLAGVGETQYF TGTGCCACCAGCACAGGACTAGCGGGAGTCGGGGAGACCCAGTACTTC
TRBJ2-7 - TRBV15 - CATSRGLALIEQYF TGTGCCACCAGCAGAGGTCTAGCGTTAATCGAGCAGTACTTC
TRBJ1-6 - TRBV27 - CASSFSDSPLHF TGTGCCAGCAGTTTCTCGGATTCACCCCTCCACTTT
TRBJ2-7 - TRBV5-4 TRBD1 CASSLAGQGGNEQYF TGTGCCAGCAGCTTGGCCGGACAGGGAGGCAACGAGCAGTACTTC
TRBJ2-2 - TRBV11-2 - CASSLVGRRVNTGELFF TGTGCCAGCAGCTTAGTAGGGCGGCGGGTTAACACCGGGGAGCTGTTTTTT
TRBJ1-3 - TRBV4-1 - CASSQANEGRGTGNTIYF TGCGCCAGCAGCCAAGCAAACGAGGGGAGGGGGACTGGAAACACCATATATTTT
TRBJ1-2 - TRBV12-3/TRBV12-4 TRBD1 CASSLNRGPGYTF TGTGCCAGCAGTTTAAACAGGGGCCCTGGCTACACCTTC
TRBJ2-1 - TRBV20-1 - CSASGSYNEQFF TGCAGTGCTAGTGGCAGCTACAATGAGCAGTTCTTC
TRBJ2-7 - TRBV28 TRBD1 CASSSPTGAVDEQYF TGTGCCAGCAGTTCCCCGACAGGGGCAGTCGACGAGCAGTACTTC
TRBJ2-7 few TRBV15 - CATSREGLYEQYF TGTGCCACCAGCAGAGAGGGCCTCTACGAGCAGTACTTC
TRBJ1-1 - TRBV7-2 TRBD1 CASKARGQMNTEAFF TGTGCCAGCAAGGCGAGGGGACAGATGAACACTGAAGCTTTCTTT
TRBJ1-1 - TRBV19 - CASKVSPGGNTEAFF TGTGCCAGTAAGGTATCTCCAGGTGGGAACACTGAAGCTTTCTTT
TRBJ1-6 - TRBV24-1 TRBD1 CATSDHEQGAYNSPLHF TGTGCCACCAGTGACCATGAACAGGGGGCCTATAATTCACCCCTCCACTTT
TRBJ2-7 once TRBV28 - CASSLLLSFYEQYF TGTGCCAGCAGTTTACTTTTGAGTTTTTACGAGCAGTACTTC
TRBJ2-5 once TRBV27 - CASSPPGTNQETQYF TGTGCCAGCAGCCCCCCGGGGACAAACCAAGAGACCCAGTACTTC
TRBJ2-2 few TRBV21-1 - CASSKSGMGNTGELFF TGTGCCAGCAGCAAATCGGGGATGGGAAACACCGGGGAGCTGTTTTTT
TRBJ1-1 - TRBV6-1 - CASSDGSKGTEAFF TGTGCCAGCAGTGATGGGAGTAAGGGCACTGAAGCTTTCTTT
TRBJ1-3 - TRBV6-2/TRBV6-3 - CASSYLGNTIYF TGTGCCAGCAGTTACCTCGGAAACACCATATATTTT
TRBJ2-3 few TRBV3-1/TRBV3-2 TRBD2 CASSREGTSGIADTQYF TGTGCCAGCAGCCGTGAAGGGACTAGCGGGATAGCAGATACGCAGTATTTT
TRBJ2-2 - TRBV25-1 TRBD1 CASRRDSNTGELFF TGTGCCAGCAGAAGGGACAGCAACACCGGGGAGCTGTTTTTT
TRBJ2-7 - TRBV11-1 TRBD1 CASSLLPGQITYEQYF TGTGCCAGCAGCTTACTCCCGGGACAGATAACCTACGAGCAGTACTTC
TRBJ2-7 - TRBV5-1 TRBD1 CASRQGVNEQYF TGCGCCAGTAGACAGGGGGTCAACGAGCAGTACTTC
TRBJ1-1 - TRBV9 - CASSGTTLNTEAFF TGTGCCAGCAGCGGTACGACTTTGAACACTGAAGCTTTCTTT
TRBJ2-3 - TRBV6-2/TRBV6-3 TRBD2 CASSYPWGGDTQYF TGTGCCAGCAGTTACCCGTGGGGGGGAGATACGCAGTATTTT
TRBJ2-7 - TRBV6-5 TRBD1 CASSYIQGTYEQYF TGTGCCAGCAGTTACATACAGGGGACCTACGAGCAGTACTTC
TRBJ2-7 - TRBV2 - CASRKPGTLYEQYF TGTGCCAGCAGAAAGCCAGGCACCCTCTACGAGCAGTACTTC
TRBJ2-5 once TRBV28 TRBD2 CASSLFPVAGLQETQYF TGTGCCAGCAGTTTATTCCCGGTAGCGGGGCTCCAAGAGACCCAGTACTTC
TRBJ2-2 - TRBV18 - CASSPGGILTGELFF TGTGCCAGCTCACCAGGCGGGATACTCACCGGGGAGCTGTTTTTT
TRBJ2-7 - TRBV25-1 TRBD1 CASRGQGGSYEQYF TGTGCCAGCAGGGGACAGGGGGGATCCTACGAGCAGTACTTC
TRBJ2-1 once TRBV5-1 - CASSPDREGYNEQFF TGCGCCAGCAGCCCGGACAGGGAGGGCTACAATGAGCAGTTCTTC
TRBJ2-2 - TRBV19 TRBD2 CASTMREGLGELFF TGTGCCAGTACGATGCGGGAGGGACTCGGGGAGCTGTTTTTT
TRBJ1-4 - TRBV7-9 - CASSFRVGEKLFF TGTGCCAGCAGCTTCAGGGTTGGCGAAAAACTGTTTTTT
TRBJ1-1 - TRBV7-2 - CASSFMVMRAFF TGTGCCAGCAGCTTCATGGTCATGCGGGCTTTCTTT
TRBJ2-7 - TRBV7-9 TRBD2 CASSWTSGRWDEQYF TGTGCCAGCAGTTGGACTAGCGGGAGATGGGACGAGCAGTACTTC
TRBJ2-7 - TRBV7-3 TRBD1 CASSPGQGAVYEQYF TGTGCCAGCAGCCCAGGACAGGGGGCGGTCTACGAGCAGTACTTC
TRBJ2-5 few TRBV7-2 TRBD2 CASSPGASGRETQYF TGTGCCAGCAGCCCCGGGGCTAGCGGGAGAGAGACCCAGTACTTC
TRBJ2-7 - TRBV19 TRBD1 CASRRTGEAYEQYF TGTGCCAGTAGGCGGACAGGGGAAGCCTACGAGCAGTACTTC
TRBJ2-5 - TRBV20-1 - CSVNNPETQYF TGCAGTGTCAACAACCCAGAGACCCAGTACTTC
TRBJ1-4 - TRBV11-3 TRBD1 CASSLGPGQGDEKLFF TGTGCCAGCAGCTTGGGGCCGGGACAGGGTGATGAAAAACTGTTTTTT
TRBJ2-1 - TRBV27 - CASSLGQGHNEQFF TGTGCCAGCAGTTTAGGTCAGGGCCACAATGAGCAGTTCTTC
TRBJ2-7 - TRBV9 TRBD1 CASSVTGGVYEQYF TGTGCCAGCAGTGTGACAGGGGGAGTCTACGAGCAGTACTTC
TRBJ1-3 few TRBV30 - CAWSGSSGNTIYF TGTGCCTGGAGTGGCAGCTCTGGAAACACCATATATTTT
TRBJ1-1 - TRBV4-1 TRBD1 CASGKTGLNTEAFF TGCGCCAGCGGAAAGACAGGGCTGAACACTGAAGCTTTCTTT
TRBJ2-7 - TRBV5-1 - CASSLAWTDTYEQYF TGCGCCAGCAGCTTGGCCTGGACAGACACCTACGAGCAGTACTTC
TRBJ2-1 - TRBV9 - CASSVGTPNNEQFF TGTGCCAGCAGCGTAGGGACACCCAACAATGAGCAGTTCTTC
TRBJ2-1 - TRBV7-3 TRBD2 CASSQGLAYNEQFF TGTGCCAGCAGCCAGGGACTAGCCTACAATGAGCAGTTCTTC
TRBJ1-2 few TRBV19 TRBD1 CASSYRGTDYGYTF TGTGCCAGTAGTTACAGGGGGACGGACTATGGCTACACCTTC
TRBJ1-1 - TRBV29-1 TRBD1 CSVYRGTTEAFF TGCAGCGTTTACAGGGGTACGACTGAAGCTTTCTTT
TRBJ1-2 - TRBV5-4 TRBD1 CASSSPGQGAEVYGYTF TGTGCCAGCAGCTCGCCGGGACAGGGGGCGGAGGTCTACGGCTACACCTTC
TRBJ2-7 once TRBV14 - CASSPGRGYSYEQYF TGTGCCAGCAGCCCGGGGCGGGGATACTCCTACGAGCAGTACTTC
TRBJ1-4 - TRBV6-5 - CASSRTGYSNEKLFF TGTGCCAGCAGCAGAACAGGGTATAGTAATGAAAAACTGTTTTTT
TRBJ2-2 - TRBV10-2 - CASSDLRTDTGELFF TGCGCCAGCAGTGATCTCAGGACTGACACCGGGGAGCTGTTTTTT
TRBJ1-1 - TRBV10-3 TRBD1 CAINAAHTGGTEAFF TGTGCCATCAACGCAGCTCATACAGGGGGCACTGAAGCTTTCTTT
TRBJ2-2 - TRBV24-1 TRBD1 CATSDSRTGITGELFF TGTGCCACCAGTGATTCCCGGACAGGGATCACCGGGGAGCTGTTTTTT
TRBJ2-3 - TRBV7-9 - CASSWGTTDTQYF TGTGCCAGCAGCTGGGGCACCACAGATACGCAGTATTTT